One T cell receptor (beta chain) is described in this entry. The antigen is unknown. This sample was included in a study of T cell repertoires and HLA-DP antigens. Study outcomes and limitations: Sorted CD137+ cells had clonality about 0.39 against both alloantigens, versus 0.03 to 0.045 pre-culture. Average cumulative frequency of previously undetected clones was approximately 34% against one allele and approximately 49% against the other.

The PCR primers covered 54 TRBV and 13 TRBJ segments. The assay was immunoSEQ multiplex PCR, and TCRdb's table has in-frame clones only and misses some. The sample lists around 100,000 clones; almost 95% were seen once. Negative selection yielded untouched CD4+ T cells of average about 98% purity. Germline V gene data show CDR1 as SGHTA and CDR2 as FQGTGA. V lost 4 bases, J lost 6 bases, and 7 bases stayed unmatched. The CDR3 runs 16 residues. The clonotype was recovered from a woman aged 18-29 years in good health and CMV-seronegative. The sample taken for sequencing was CD4+ T cells from PBMCs. The chain employs TRBV7-3 and TRBJ2-1; 12 bases map to TRBD2. In DNA form, the CDR3 reads TGTGCCAGCAGCTCAACCGCGGGACTAGCGGGCAATGAGCAGTTCTTC. Translating gives CASSSTAGLAGNEQFF.